These 26 T cell receptor beta chains were sequenced from one sample in a study of T cells after yellow fever vaccination. From the 5' RACE reads, TCRdb called clonotypes with MiXCR, one entry per CDR3 protein. The sample carries 550,000 to 750,000 distinct CDR3 sequences, less than 15% recorded once. Here the sequenced sample was PBMCs, taken on the day of the yellow fever booster vaccination. Receptor source: a man younger than 45 who received the YFV17D yellow fever vaccine.

This clonotype was seen a few times. J is TRBJ1-2 and V is TRBV6-1, with D perhaps matching TRBD1 (6 bases). The CDR3 is 15 residues long. V lost 5 bases and J lost 2, with 15 bases in between. Germline V CDR1 and CDR2: MNHNS, SASEGT. CDR3 in amino acids: CASSPPKDRNYGYTF. The DNA of the CDR3 is TGTGCCAGCAGTCCACCGAAGGACAGAAACTATGGCTACACCTTC.

This clonotype was detected a few times. The J gene is TRBJ2-2, the V gene TRBV6-1, with 11 bases identical to TRBD2. Germline V gene data show CDR1 as MNHNS and CDR2 as SASEGT. The CDR3 runs to 14 residues. The V gene end was trimmed by 7 bases and the J gene end by 8 bases; junction bases not matched to a gene: 6. CDR3 region: CASTLRTSGGELFF. The CDR3, as DNA: TGTGCCAGCACCCTACGGACTAGCGGGGGGGAGCTGTTTTTT.

V gene TRBV19 combines with J gene TRBJ2-3; 12 bases align to TRBD2. After removal of 6 bases from V and 3 bases from J, the junction contained 10 bases not matched to a gene. In germline, CDR1 is LNHDA, CDR2 SQIVND (reference sequence). This CDR3 region has 17 residues. CDR3 nucleotides: TGTGCCAGTAGGACTAGCGGGAGAGGAGGGAGGACAGATACGCAGTATTTT. Its translation is CASRTSGRGGRTDTQYF.

The chain couples TRBV20-1 to TRBJ2-7; D call uncertain. CDR1 is DFQATT, CDR2 SNEGSKA, per germline (reference sequence). The V end lost 3 bases, the J end lost 0 bases, and 12 bases lay between the germline ends. The CDR3 loop spans 14 amino acids. The chain's CDR3 is CSARPPGSSYEQYF. CDR3 DNA sequence: TGCAGTGCTAGGCCCCCCGGCAGCTCCTACGAGCAGTACTTC.

This chain links TRBV21-1 with TRBJ2-7; the D segment call TRBD2 is taken from the table without a DNA check. TRBV21-1 is noted as a pseudogene. This CDR3 region has 18 residues. As DNA, the CDR3 is TGTGCCAGCAGCAAAGTAGGAGAAGGGGAGGAAAACTCGCACGAGCAGTACTTC. Amino acids: CASSKVGEGEENSHEQYF.

This chain joins TRBV20-1 and TRBJ2-1, with D tentatively TRBD1 or TRBD2 (5 bases each). The CDR3 runs 21 residues. CDR1 is DFQATT, CDR2 SNEGSKA, per germline (reference sequence). Trimming pared 0 bases from V and 0 bases from J, leaving 27 bases between. For the CDR3, the DNA is TGCAGTGCTAGAGACCACGGGGCCCATAGAACCGGACCGAGCTCCTACAATGAGCAGTTCTTC. It codes for CSARDHGAHRTGPSSYNEQFF.

The V gene is TRBV29-1, the J gene TRBJ1-1; tentatively, D is TRBD1 (5 bases). Germline values: CDR1 SQVTM, CDR2 ANQGSEA. V was cut by 7 bases and J by 5 bases, with 14 bases left in between. CDR3 length equals 12 residues. As DNA, the CDR3 is TGCAGCGCAACTAGGGGAGGGACTGAAGCTTTCTTT. Amino acids: CSATRGGTEAFF.

The chain couples TRBV10-2 to TRBJ2-7; no reliable D call. Germline V gene lookup returns CDR1 WSHSY and CDR2 SAAADI. Trimming took off 2 bases at V and 3 bases at J, with 11 bases between the two ends. The CDR3 length is 14 residues. The CDR3 loop is CASSEAPSDYEQYF. The CDR3 nucleotides read TGCGCCAGCAGTGAGGCTCCTTCCGACTACGAGCAGTACTTC.

The sample holds a few counts of this clonotype. This chain connects TRBV7-9 to TRBJ2-7; D might be TRBD1 (6 bases). Between the trimmed V and J ends, which lost 5 bases and 2 bases, there was a span of 13 bases. In germline, CDR1 is SEHNR, CDR2 FQNEAQ (reference sequence). This CDR3 has 14 residues. CDR3 residues: CASSQLGQTYEQYF. In DNA, the CDR3 is TGTGCCAGCAGCCAACTTGGACAGACCTACGAGCAGTACTTC.

This clonotype showed up just a few times. The chain carries TRBV28 and TRBJ2-7; 7 bases are a match to TRBD2. The germline CDR1 and CDR2 sequences are MDHEN and SYDVKM. The CDR3 contains 13 residues. V gave up 3 bases and J gave up 4 bases; unmatched junction bases: 3. DNA for the CDR3: TGTGCCAGCAGTTTGTGGGGGGGATACGAGCAGTACTTC. Translating it yields CASSLWGGYEQYF.

This chain joins TRBV14 and TRBJ2-2; D is ambiguous. V shed 1 base and J shed 5 bases, with 5 bases lying between them. Germline assignment: CDR1 SGHDN and CDR2 FVKESK. The CDR3 spans 13 residues. CDR3 nucleotide sequence: TGTGCCAGCAGCCAAGCTCTGACCGGGGAGCTGTTTTTT. Protein: CASSQALTGELFF.

Regarding this clonotype: A read error may produce the germline difference seen at one junction end. The rearrangement joins TRBV6-2 or TRBV6-3 to TRBJ2-5; tentative D call: TRBD1 (6 bases). The CDR3 totals 13 residues. Germline CDR1 reads MNHEY; CDR2 reads SVGEGT. The CDR3 protein is CASSYGQQGTQYF. The CDR3 DNA reads as TGTGCCAGCAGTTACGGACAGCAAGGGACCCAGTACTTC.

The chain joins TRBV7-2 to TRBJ2-5; D is possibly TRBD2 (5 bases). V was trimmed by 5 bases and J by 4 bases, leaving 20 bases between them. Looked up from germline, CDR1 is SGHTA and CDR2 is FQGNSA. The CDR3 extends over 16 amino acids. CDR3 coding DNA: TGTGCCAGCAGCAAACTAGTATCGACGGATCCAGAGACCCAGTACTTC. It encodes CASSKLVSTDPETQYF.

This clonotype has a handful of counts. This chain links TRBV7-9 with TRBJ2-7; D remains unclear. With 4 bases removed from V and 6 bases from J, the gap between germline ends came to 13 bases. CDR1 is SEHNR, CDR2 FQNEAQ, per germline (reference sequence). The CDR3 contains 13 residues. CDR3 coding DNA: TGTGCCAGCAGCTACAGCTCCGGCGGCGAGCAGTACTTC. It translates to CASSYSSGGEQYF.

V gene TRBV7-2 combines with J gene TRBJ2-1; TRBD2 is a possible D gene (6 bases). The CDR3 is 15 residues long. V lost 2 bases, J lost 6 bases, and 14 bases lay in between. From germline, CDR1 is SGHTA and CDR2 FQGNSA. In DNA form, the CDR3 reads TGTGCCAGCAGCTTATTTGCGGGGCCCCCCAATGAGCAGTTCTTC. This sequence encodes CASSLFAGPPNEQFF.

The chain carries TRBV20-1 and TRBJ2-3, with 7 nucleotides matching TRBD2. The CDR3 length is 15 residues. Losses at the gene ends were 2 bases for V and 0 bases for J; bases not matched to a gene: 5. Germline V gene lookup returns CDR1 DFQATT and CDR2 SNEGSKA (reference sequence). The CDR3 region has the DNA TGCAGTGCTAGACGTATAGCGGGTAGCACAGATACGCAGTATTTT. Translated: CSARRIAGSTDTQYF.

The rearrangement uses TRBV10-1 and TRBJ2-3, with D tentatively TRBD1 or TRBD2 (5 bases each). V gave up 0 bases and J gave up 4 bases, with 17 bases separating them. Germline-derived CDR1 and CDR2 are WNHNN and SYGVQD (reference sequence). The CDR3 extends over 17 amino acids. The CDR3 sequence: CASSESSRGVRPDTQYF. The CDR3 nucleotides read TGCGCCAGCAGTGAGTCGTCAAGGGGAGTACGTCCAGATACGCAGTATTTT.

CDR3 sequence reads: CASSLRPRPNIQYF. Here the CDR3 DNA reads TGTGCCAGCAGCTTGAGACCCCGCCCAAACATTCAGTACTTC. This chain connects TRBV5-6 to TRBJ2-4; D not certain. Between the trimmed V and J ends, which lost 1 base and 6 bases, there was a span of 11 bases. Looked up from germline, CDR1 is SGHDT and CDR2 is YYEEEE. The CDR3 contains 14 residues.

The chain has TRBV29-1 and TRBJ2-1, with D perhaps matching TRBD1 (6 bases). Trimming took 7 bases from V and 6 from J, leaving 13 bases between them. The V gene's germline CDR1 is SQVTM and CDR2 ANQGSEA. The CDR3 consists of 12 residues. The CDR3: CSGLTGINEQFF. The DNA for the CDR3 is TGCAGCGGACTTACAGGGATCAATGAGCAGTTCTTC.

In this sample, this clonotype turned up a few times. The V gene is TRBV20-1, the J gene TRBJ2-7; D gene ambiguous. Germline CDR1 and CDR2: DFQATT and SNEGSKA (reference sequence). V gave up 6 bases and J gave up 4 bases, with 13 bases separating them. The CDR3 consists of 12 residues. In DNA form, the CDR3 reads TGCAGTGCACGACTCTATAATTACGAGCAGTACTTC. As protein: CSARLYNYEQYF.

The V gene is TRBV29-1, the J gene TRBJ2-1, with D perhaps TRBD2 (5 bases). V was pared by 0 bases and J by 10 bases, with 19 bases between. Per germline, CDR1 SQVTM and CDR2 ANQGSEA. CDR3 length: 15 residues. In nucleotides, the CDR3 is TGCAGCGTTGAAGACCCGGACTCAAGTTGGGTGGAGCAGTTCTTC. It yields the protein CSVEDPDSSWVEQFF.

The chain couples TRBV25-1 to TRBJ1-4, with 11 positions matching TRBD1. With 3 bases clipped from V and 8 bases from J, the junction kept 5 bases outside the gene matches. The CDR3 length is 15 residues. Germline CDR1 reads MGHDK; CDR2 reads SYGVNS. The CDR3 DNA is TGTGCCAGCAGTGAGGGGACAGGGGGTCACGAAAAACTGTTTTTT. Amino acid sequence: CASSEGTGGHEKLFF.

This clonotype was detected a few times. The chain couples TRBV12-3 or TRBV12-4 to TRBJ2-2; TRBD1 is a possible D gene (5 bases). The CDR3 is made up of 14 amino acids. Trimming left V 8 bases short and J 1 base short, with 11 bases between. CDR3 nucleotides: TGTGCCAGCCCCGATGACAGGAACACCGGGGAGCTGTTTTTT. This gives the protein CASPDDRNTGELFF.

This clonotype was picked up a small number of times. Germline is not matched at one junction end, which may reflect a read error. The V gene is TRBV18, the J gene TRBJ2-3; D not resolved. CDR1 is KGHSH, CDR2 LQKENI, per germline. The CDR3 runs to 16 residues. CDR3 residues: CASSPHASVLTDTQYF. The CDR3 region has the DNA TGTGCCAGCTCGCCACATGCCAGCGTTTTAACAGATACGCAGTATTTT.

The chain recombines TRBV9 with TRBJ2-1; D is ambiguous. There are 14 residues in the CDR3. In germline, CDR1 is SGDLS, CDR2 YYNGEE. Trimming stripped 0 bases from V and 12 bases from J, with 16 bases between. The CDR3 protein is CASSVDWQPWVQFF. The DNA of the CDR3 is TGTGCCAGCAGCGTAGATTGGCAGCCTTGGGTGCAGTTCTTC.

The chain has TRBV7-2 and TRBJ1-1; 7 bases match TRBD1. CDR1 and CDR2 from the germline V gene are SGHTA and FQGNSA. The CDR3 spans 14 residues. The V and J ends lost 3 bases and 3 bases, in that order; junction bases with no gene match: 4. CDR3 region: CASSLRGRDTEAFF. CDR3 nucleotides: TGTGCCAGCAGCTTGAGGGGGCGGGACACTGAAGCTTTCTTT. Full variable domain (missing parts from reference TRBV7-2 and TRBJ1-1): GAGVSQSPSNKVTEKGKDVELRCDPISGHTALYWYRQSLGQGLEFLIYFQGNSAPDKSGLPSDRFSAERTGGSVSTLTIQRTQQEDSAVYLCASSLRGRDTEAFFGQGTRLTVV.